Shown below are 12 T cell receptor beta chains from a single sample sequenced in a study of T cells in Graves' hyperthyroidism and ophthalmopathy. Amplification yielded TCR beta CDR3 regions, with RNA transcripts as the source. RT-PCR in the first round (using the HTBI primer set) targeted the TCR CDR3. MiXCR, applied by TCRdb to the multiplex PCR reads, yields one record per CDR3 protein. The data hold 380,000 or so distinct CDR3 sequences, with approximately 19% observed a single time. The sequencing input was blood. The receptors shown here come from a woman aged 18-29 years with Graves' hyperthyroidism.

This clonotype was counted many times. The V and J genes are TRBV7-6 and TRBJ2-7; TRBD1 agrees at 7 bases. V shed 2 bases, J shed 5 bases, and the junction held 3 bases outside the gene matches. This CDR3 is built from 13 residues. Germline CDR1 reads SGHVS; CDR2 reads FNYEAQ. In nucleotides, the CDR3 is TGTGCCAGCAGCTTAACAGGGGCCAACGAGCAGTACTTC. Encoded protein: CASSLTGANEQYF.

In its sample, this clonotype was seen many times. The CDR3 DNA is TGTGCCAGCAGTTTATTCGGGGTAGACTACGAGCAGTACTTC. The encoded protein is CASSLFGVDYEQYF. V gene TRBV28 combines with J gene TRBJ2-7; a possible D gene is TRBD2 (5 bases). Germline CDR1 reads MDHEN; CDR2 reads SYDVKM. CDR3 length equals 14 residues. Trimming removed 1 base at V and 3 bases at J, with 10 bases between.

This clonotype was seen many times. This chain uses TRBV4-1 with TRBJ2-2; D is undetermined. With 5 bases removed from V and 3 bases from J, the gap between germline ends came to 1 base. CDR3 size: 11 residues. The germline V gene has CDR1 MGHRA and CDR2 YSYEKL. In DNA, the CDR3 is TGCGCCAGCAGCGACACCGGGGAGCTGTTTTTT. It encodes CASSDTGELFF.

V and J are TRBV28 and TRBJ1-2; D ambiguous. Germline CDR1 and CDR2: MDHEN and SYDVKM. CDR3 size: 13 residues. V gave up 1 base and J gave up 4 bases, with 7 bases separating them. Here the CDR3 reads CASSLSTAYGYTF. The CDR3 DNA reads as TGTGCCAGCAGTTTATCTACAGCCTATGGCTACACCTTC.

The sample holds many counts of this clonotype. This sequence joins TRBV20-1 and TRBJ2-7, with 9 positions matching TRBD2. Per the germline V gene, CDR1 is DFQATT and CDR2 is SNEGSKA (reference sequence). CDR3 length equals 14 residues. V gave up 5 bases and J gave up 2 bases; unmatched junction bases: 7. CDR3 sequence: CSAFQRGETYEQYF. The CDR3 coding sequence is TGCAGTGCTTTCCAGCGGGGGGAAACCTACGAGCAGTACTTC.

This clonotype has ten or more counts. The chain carries TRBV27 and TRBJ2-7, with D perhaps being TRBD1 or TRBD2 (5 bases each). V lost 5 bases and J 9 bases, leaving 14 bases between the germline ends. Germline V gene sequence: CDR1 MNHEY, CDR2 SMNVEV (reference sequence). This CDR3 region has 12 residues. DNA for the CDR3: TGTGCCAGCAGTCTCCGGGGCCCCGGGCAGTACTTC. The encoded protein is CASSLRGPGQYF.

In this sample, this clonotype turned up many times. V gene TRBV4-2 combines with J gene TRBJ2-6; D ambiguous. Germline CDR1 and CDR2: LGHNA and YNFKEQ. The CDR3 sequence is 16 residues long. V lost 1 base and J lost 0, with 7 bases in between. The CDR3 DNA sequence: TGTGCCAGCAGCCAAGGAGAGGTCTCTGGGGCCAACGTCCTGACTTTC. This encodes CASSQGEVSGANVLTF.

This clonotype has more than one count but fewer than ten. The genes are TRBV10-3 and TRBJ2-4; D is unclear. CDR1 ENHRY and CDR2 SYGVKD come from the germline V gene. This CDR3 spans 17 amino acids. The germline V and J ends were trimmed by 0 bases and 0 bases, with 12 bases remaining between them. CDR3: CAISESMLEIAKNIQYF. As DNA, the CDR3 is TGTGCCATCAGTGAGTCGATGCTGGAGATAGCCAAAAACATTCAGTACTTC.

In its sample, this clonotype was seen once. The J gene is TRBJ2-7, the V gene TRBV20-1; D is uncertain. The CDR3 has 12 amino acids. V lost 3 bases, J lost 6 bases, and 12 bases lay in between. The germline V gene has CDR1 DFQATT and CDR2 SNEGSKA (reference sequence). The DNA of the CDR3 is TGCAGTGCTAGCTCCTTCCCGGGCGAGCAGTACTTC. As protein: CSASSFPGEQYF.

This clonotype was counted at least ten times. This chain joins TRBV6-2 or TRBV6-3 and TRBJ1-1; 12 nucleotides agree with TRBD1. Looked up from germline, CDR1 is MNHEY and CDR2 is SVGEGT. The V segment lost 6 bases and the J segment 10 bases; nucleotides outside the gene matches: 12. CDR3 length equals 15 residues. This CDR3 reads CASRGTGGGTRGAFF. Written as DNA, the CDR3 is TGTGCCAGCAGGGGGACAGGGGGCGGAACGCGTGGAGCTTTCTTT.

This clonotype was seen repeatedly, ten times or more. The chain recombines TRBV12-3 or TRBV12-4 with TRBJ1-5, with D uncertain. V lost 6 bases, J lost 0 bases, and 12 bases lay in between. This CDR3 has 15 residues. The CDR3 bases are TGTGCCAGCAGCAAGACGGGTTATAGCAATCAGCCCCAGCATTTT. Translating gives CASSKTGYSNQPQHF.

This clonotype was found many times. The V gene is TRBV12-3 or TRBV12-4, the J gene TRBJ1-2; 10 nucleotides align to TRBD1. With 7 bases clipped from V and 5 bases from J, the junction kept 16 bases outside the gene matches. The length of the CDR3 is 17 residues. CDR3 sequence: CASILPGQGIGGYGYTF. CDR3 nucleotide sequence: TGTGCCAGCATCCTGCCGGGACAGGGGATCGGGGGGTATGGCTACACCTTC.